The 14 T cell receptor beta chains listed next were all sequenced from one sample in a study of CD8+CD57+ T cells in acquired aplastic anemia. Flow cytometry had shown expanded CD8+CD57+ cells in the patients chosen for sequencing. TCR beta VDJ and CDR3 profiles were obtained from a genomic DNA template. TCRdb analysed the reads with MiXCR anew, one entry per CDR3 protein. This sample has 160,000 or so distinct CDR3 sequences, with about 70% found just once. The sequenced sample was sorted CD4+, CD8+, or CD8+CD57+ T cells (not recorded which) from PBMCs. These TCRs come from a human donor with aplastic anemia.

This clonotype has a single count. The chain uses TRBV19 and TRBJ1-5; D uncertain. V gave up 3 bases and J gave up 5 bases, with 14 bases separating them. The germline gives CDR1 LNHDA, CDR2 SQIVND (reference sequence). CDR3 length: 15 amino acids. CDR3 sequence: CASSMVGGPYQPQHF. The CDR3 DNA sequence: TGTGCCAGTAGTATGGTGGGCGGACCTTATCAGCCCCAGCATTTT.

The rearrangement joins TRBV2 to TRBJ1-6, with D possibly matching TRBD1 (5 bases). CDR1 and CDR2 from the germline V gene are SNHLY and FYNNEI. Trimming stripped 7 bases from V and 9 bases from J, with 16 bases between. The CDR3 has 14 residues. The CDR3 region is CASNSVRESSPLHF. The CDR3 DNA reads as TGTGCCAGCAACAGCGTCAGGGAGAGTTCACCCCTCCACTTT.

V is TRBV20-1 and J is TRBJ1-2; D is uncertain. Trimming pared 0 bases from V and 13 bases from J, leaving 9 bases between. The length of the CDR3 is 10 residues. CDR1 and CDR2 from the germline V gene are DFQATT and SNEGSKA (reference sequence). CDR3 nucleotides: TGCAGTGCTAGAGATCTTACAGCCACCTTC. As protein: CSARDLTATF.

V is TRBV28 and J is TRBJ2-5, with D perhaps TRBD1 (6 bases). Germline CDR1 reads MDHEN; CDR2 reads SYDVKM. Trimming left V 4 bases short and J 5 bases short, with 14 bases between. The CDR3 consists of 14 residues. The CDR3 here is CASSSRMRGETQYF. CDR3 in DNA: TGTGCCAGCAGTTCCCGGATGAGGGGGGAGACCCAGTACTTC. The full variable domain, completed using reference TRBV28 and TRBJ2-5, is DVKVTQSSRYLVKRTGEKVFLECVQDMDHENMFWYRQDPGLGLRLIYFSYDVKMKEKGDIPEGYSVSREKKERFSLILESASTNQTSMYLCASSSRMRGETQYFGPGTRLLVL.

The chain carries TRBV20-1 and TRBJ2-2; no reliable D call. The ends were cut back, 6 bases at V and 0 bases at J, with 11 bases in the middle. CDR1 DFQATT and CDR2 SNEGSKA come from the germline V gene (reference sequence). The CDR3 loop spans 14 amino acids. The CDR3: CSASSEANTGELFF. CDR3 DNA: TGCAGTGCCAGCAGTGAAGCGAACACCGGGGAGCTGTTTTTT.

For this clonotype: As the CDR3 is not closed by the conserved phenylalanine or tryptophan, this likely results from a read error. It is unclear where the CDR3 begins or ends on the DNA, so no DNA is shown, and the CDR3 is as TCRdb lists it. This chain links TRBV6-6 with TRBJ2-5; TRBD2, the table's D call, lacks a check against the DNA. Inclusive of both ends, the CDR3 amounts to 14 amino acids. Germline CDR1 MNHNY, CDR2 SVGAGI (reference sequence). The CDR3 here is CASKKGGASDGWHL.

V and J are TRBV19 and TRBJ2-7; 8 bases match TRBD1. The V gene end was trimmed by 11 bases and the J gene end by 5 bases; junction bases not matched to a gene: 8. The CDR3 extends over 12 amino acids. The V gene's germline CDR1 is LNHDA and CDR2 SQIVND (reference sequence). The chain's CDR3 is CASRTGPDEQYF. The CDR3 DNA reads TGTGCCTCCCGGACAGGGCCCGACGAGCAGTACTTC. The full variable domain, with the rest looked up from reference TRBV19 and TRBJ2-7, is DGGITQSPKYLFRKEGQNVTLSCEQNLNHDAMYWYRQDPGQGLRLIYYSQIVNDFQKGDIAEGYSVSREKKESFPLTVTSAQKNPTAFYLCASRTGPDEQYFGPGTRLTVT.

This clonotype came up a few times. The V gene is TRBV7-9, the J gene TRBJ1-1; the D gene is possibly TRBD1 (6 bases). Trimming stripped 5 bases from V and 5 bases from J, with 15 bases between. The CDR3 length is 14 residues. Germline V gives CDR1 SEHNR, CDR2 FQNEAQ (reference sequence). The CDR3 is CASSRGGRETEAFF. Written as DNA, the CDR3 is TGTGCCAGCAGCCGAGGGGGGCGTGAGACTGAAGCTTTCTTT. The whole variable domain, remainder taken from reference TRBV7-9 and TRBJ1-1, is DTGVSQNPRHKITKRGQNVTFRCDPISEHNRLYWYRQTLGQGPEFLTYFQNEAQLEKSRLLSDRFSAERPKGSFSTLEIQRTEQGDSAMYLCASSRGGRETEAFFGQGTRLTVV.

This clonotype has only one observation. V is TRBV7-9 and J is TRBJ1-1, with 7 bases lining up with TRBD1. After removal of 8 bases from V and 4 bases from J, the junction contained 4 bases not matched to a gene. Germline V gives CDR1 SEHNR, CDR2 FQNEAQ (reference sequence). This CDR3 comprises 12 residues. CDR3 protein: CASGPGGTEAFF. The CDR3 nucleotides are TGTGCCAGCGGCCCAGGGGGCACTGAAGCTTTCTTT.

This chain connects TRBV7-2 to TRBJ2-1; a weak D match, TRBD2 (6 bases). In germline, CDR1 is SGHTA, CDR2 FQGNSA. The V end lost 3 bases, the J end lost 10 bases, and 7 bases lay between the germline ends. This CDR3 spans 11 amino acids. The CDR3 bases are TGTGCCAGCAGCTTGAGCGGGGAGCAGTTCTTC. Translation gives CASSLSGEQFF.

About this clonotype: The junction differs from germline at one of its ends, possibly a read error. The rearrangement joins TRBV15 to TRBJ2-7; 9 nucleotides line up with TRBD1. CDR1 and CDR2 from the germline V gene are LNHNV and YYDKDF (reference sequence). The CDR3 spans 15 residues. CDR3 bases: TGTGCCACCAGAAGAGATACGACAGGGGGCTACGAGCAGTACTTC. Its protein is CATRRDTTGGYEQYF.

This clonotype was observed many times. V and J are TRBV6-4 and TRBJ2-5; maybe TRBD2 (6 bases). There are 12 residues in the CDR3. Germline values: CDR1 MRHNA, CDR2 SNTAGT. V was cut by 6 bases and J by 4 bases, with 9 bases left in between. CDR3 protein: CASSEGLETQYF. The CDR3 DNA is TGTGCCAGCAGCGAGGGACTAGAGACCCAGTACTTC.

V is TRBV7-9 and J is TRBJ2-5, with 7 nucleotides matching TRBD2. With 1 base clipped from V and 5 bases from J, the junction kept 7 bases outside the gene matches. The CDR3 runs 15 residues. Germline V CDR1 and CDR2: SEHNR, FQNEAQ (reference sequence). As DNA, the CDR3 is TGTGCCAGCAGCTTAGATCGGGGGGAGTTGGAGACCCAGTACTTC. Translating it yields CASSLDRGELETQYF. Complete variable domain (other parts from reference TRBV7-9 and TRBJ2-5): DTGVSQNPRHKITKRGQNVTFRCDPISEHNRLYWYRQTLGQGPEFLTYFQNEAQLEKSRLLSDRFSAERPKGSFSTLEIQRTEQGDSAMYLCASSLDRGELETQYFGPGTRLLVL.

V and J are TRBV19 and TRBJ1-1, with D possibly TRBD1 on 6 matching bases. Germline V gene lookup returns CDR1 LNHDA and CDR2 SQIVND (reference sequence). This CDR3 spans 15 amino acids. Between the trimmed V and J ends, which lost 3 bases and 0 bases, there was a span of 11 bases. The CDR3 bases are TGTGCCAGTAGTATCTCAGGGGAGCTGAACACTGAAGCTTTCTTT. It codes for CASSISGELNTEAFF.